The 21 T cell receptor beta chains below all came from one sample that was sequenced in a study of beta chain features in type 1 diabetes. Their antigens are not known. Reverse transcribing all isolated RNA meant expressed TCRB transcripts were sequenced. This table comes from immunoSEQ multiplex PCR, and its TCRdb copy is limited to in-frame clones, with some not included. The sample records 600,000 to 700,000 clones, 12% being singletons. The study's findings and limits: Among all four CD4+ subsets, Type 1 diabetes patients had TCRB CDR3s that were moderately but significantly shorter.

Sequencing used naive CD4+ T cells from blood. Every receptor here comes from a man aged 25 to 45 with type 1 diabetes.

This chain connects TRBV7-2 to TRBJ2-5; D could derive from TRBD1 or TRBD2 (5 bases each). The germline gives CDR1 SGHTA, CDR2 FQGNSA. This CDR3 has 12 residues. V dropped 5 bases and J dropped 4 bases, with 8 bases sitting between them. This chain's CDR3 is CASSGTVETQYF. In nucleotides, the CDR3 is TGTGCCAGCAGCGGGACCGTAGAGACCCAGTACTTC.

The rearrangement links TRBV15 to TRBJ1-4, with TRBD1 matching over 11 bases. CDR3 size: 14 residues. The germline V gene encodes CDR1 LNHNV and CDR2 YYDKDF (reference sequence). The junction had 0 bases not matched to a gene; V was cut back by 3 bases and J by 6 bases. CDR3 sequence (DNA): TGTGCCACCAGCAGGGGACAGGGGGATGAAAAACTGTTTTTT. It codes for CATSRGQGDEKLFF.

The J gene is TRBJ1-2, the V gene TRBV2; TRBD1 agrees at 10 bases. The CDR3 has 13 residues. Germline CDR1 SNHLY, CDR2 FYNNEI. V lost 6 bases to trimming and J lost 5 bases; unmatched junction nucleotides: 3. CDR3 amino acids: CASRRDRGYGYTF. The DNA for the CDR3 is TGTGCCAGCAGACGGGACAGGGGATATGGCTACACCTTC.

This clone turned up a few times. The chain uses TRBV7-3 and TRBJ1-1; a weak D match, TRBD1 (5 bases). The CDR3 contains 14 residues. Germline lookup yields CDR1 SGHTA and CDR2 FQGTGA. Trimming shortened V by 5 bases and J by 1 base, and 11 bases separated the two germline ends. This CDR3 is CASSPHQGNTEAFF. The CDR3 region has the DNA TGTGCCAGCAGCCCCCACCAGGGGAACACTGAAGCTTTCTTT.

CDR3 coding DNA: TGTGCCAGCAGCTTAGGTCCAGGGCAATGGGGCGAGCAGTACTTC. Translating gives CASSLGPGQWGEQYF. The V gene is TRBV7-2, the J gene TRBJ2-7; D is perhaps TRBD1 (5 bases). Germline V gives CDR1 SGHTA, CDR2 FQGNSA. The CDR3 length is 15 residues. The ends were cut back, 1 base at V and 6 bases at J, with 16 bases in the middle.

V usage is TRBV2 and J usage is TRBJ2-5; tentative D call: TRBD1 (6 bases). CDR1 and CDR2 from the germline V gene are SNHLY and FYNNEI. This CDR3 is built from 15 residues. V was trimmed by 6 bases and J by 4 bases, leaving 18 bases between them. CDR3 sequence reads: CASRPRQASRETQYF. The CDR3 bases are TGTGCCAGCAGGCCTAGACAGGCCTCAAGAGAGACCCAGTACTTC. Complete variable domain (other parts from reference TRBV2 and TRBJ2-5): EPEVTQTPSHQVTQMGQEVILRCVPISNHLYFYWYRQILGQKVEFLVSFYNNEISEKSEIFDDQFSVERPDGSNFTLKIRSTKLEDSAMYFCASRPRQASRETQYFGPGTRLLVL.

This clone was counted a few times. The chain joins TRBV15 to TRBJ1-2; D call uncertain. The CDR3 contains 13 residues. V lost 7 bases and J 0 bases, leaving 9 bases between the germline ends. Germline CDR1 and CDR2: LNHNV and YYDKDF (reference sequence). The CDR3 reads CATKPDSNYGYTF. The CDR3 region has the DNA TGTGCCACCAAGCCGGATTCTAACTATGGCTACACCTTC.

This chain links TRBV25-1 with TRBJ1-2; unclear D gene. In germline, CDR1 is MGHDK, CDR2 SYGVNS. Trimming took 3 bases from V and 4 from J, leaving 6 bases between them. This CDR3 spans 12 amino acids. DNA of the CDR3: TGTGCCAGCAGTGACAACGGCTATGGCTACACCTTC. Its translation: CASSDNGYGYTF.

A note on this clone: Other nucleotide sequences from this sample produce the same CDR3. V and J are TRBV6-5 and TRBJ2-1; 7 nucleotides match TRBD1. The V gene's germline CDR1 is MNHEY and CDR2 SVGAGI. After removal of 0 bases from V and 0 bases from J, the junction contained 2 bases not matched to a gene. This CDR3 region has 16 residues. In DNA, the CDR3 is TGTGCCAGCAGTTACTCGACAGGGTCCTCCTACAATGAGCAGTTCTTC. This encodes CASSYSTGSSYNEQFF.

This chain joins TRBV9 and TRBJ1-5, with D tentatively TRBD1 (5 bases). Germline V gene sequence: CDR1 SGDLS, CDR2 YYNGEE. The ends were cut back, 8 bases at V and 0 bases at J, with 12 bases in the middle. The CDR3 length is 14 residues. The CDR3 DNA reads as TGTGCCAGTTCACCAGGGTATAGCAATCAGCCCCAGCATTTT. Translation: CASSPGYSNQPQHF.

The chain recombines TRBV30 with TRBJ1-4; TRBD1 matches at 7 bases. The CDR3 covers 18 residues. CDR1 GTSNPN and CDR2 SVGIG come from the germline V gene (reference sequence). The trim removed 3 bases at V and 0 bases at J, leaving 13 bases unmatched. In DNA, the CDR3 is TGTGCCTGGAGCACAGGGGAGTTGTGGGCTGCAACTAATGAAAAACTGTTTTTT. Translating it yields CAWSTGELWAATNEKLFF.

The sample holds a few counts of this clone. The rearrangement links TRBV29-1 to TRBJ2-1; no clear D gene. V was clipped by 7 bases and J by 3 bases, with 4 bases between them. This CDR3 spans 10 amino acids. Germline V gene sequence: CDR1 SQVTM, CDR2 ANQGSEA. The CDR3 bases are TGCAGCGGACGCTACAATGAGCAGTTCTTC. This sequence encodes CSGRYNEQFF.

This clone was seen more than once but under ten times. The rearrangement joins TRBV7-2 to TRBJ2-3; D is ambiguous. CDR1 SGHTA and CDR2 FQGNSA come from the germline V gene. CDR3 length equals 16 residues. V was trimmed by 1 base and J by 0 bases, leaving 11 bases between them. The CDR3, as DNA: TGTGCCAGCAGCTTAGGTGTTCATTCTAGCACAGATACGCAGTATTTT. It specifies CASSLGVHSSTDTQYF.

This chain links TRBV7-8 with TRBJ1-5; 7 bases align to TRBD1. V was pared by 0 bases and J by 4 bases, with 9 bases of the junction left unmatched. This CDR3 has 17 amino acids. CDR1 is SGHVS and CDR2 is FQNEAQ in the germline V gene. CDR3 DNA: TGTGCCAGCAGCTTAGCGAGGCTGGGACAGAGGAATCAGCCCCAGCATTTT. Amino acids: CASSLARLGQRNQPQHF.

Note on this clone: The same CDR3 is also encoded by other DNA sequences in this sample. The chain links TRBV5-1 to TRBJ2-7, with D possibly TRBD1 on 6 matching bases. V was shortened by 0 bases and J by 0 bases, with 7 bases between the two germline ends. The CDR3 loop spans 14 amino acids. Germline V CDR1 and CDR2: SGHRS, YFSETQ. CDR3 sequence reads: CASSLGTASYEQYF. For the CDR3, the DNA is TGCGCCAGCAGCTTGGGGACAGCCTCCTACGAGCAGTACTTC.

This clone has just a few counts. V usage is TRBV5-1 and J usage is TRBJ1-2, with D unclear. CDR1 and CDR2 (germline): SGHRS, YFSETQ. This CDR3 contains 14 residues. The V end lost 3 bases, the J end lost 4 bases, and 13 bases lay between the germline ends. The CDR3, as DNA: TGCGCCAGCAGCTCCCCCTCGAGTTCCTATGGCTACACCTTC. It specifies CASSSPSSSYGYTF.

The sample holds a few counts of this clone. The chain has TRBV9 and TRBJ2-2; tentative D call: TRBD1 (5 bases). Trimming cost V 4 bases and J 0 bases, with 10 bases left between them. In germline, CDR1 is SGDLS, CDR2 YYNGEE. This CDR3 contains 15 residues. CDR3 loop: CASSPTATNTGELFF. CDR3 in DNA: TGTGCCAGCAGCCCGACAGCAACGAACACCGGGGAGCTGTTTTTT.

The chain links TRBV5-1 to TRBJ2-4; D gene ambiguous. The germline V gene encodes CDR1 SGHRS and CDR2 YFSETQ. The CDR3 totals 13 residues. With 1 base removed from V and 7 bases from J, the gap between germline ends came to 9 bases. CDR3 loop: CASSLPDHNIQYF. The CDR3 DNA reads as TGCGCCAGCAGCTTGCCGGACCACAACATTCAGTACTTC.

V and J are TRBV19 and TRBJ2-2; a possible D gene is TRBD2 (5 bases). V lost 3 bases, J lost 2 bases, and 7 bases lay in between. Per germline, CDR1 LNHDA and CDR2 SQIVND (reference sequence). CDR3 length equals 14 residues. The CDR3 nucleotides are TGTGCCAGTAGTATGGGAGTTAACACCGGGGAGCTGTTTTTT. It translates to CASSMGVNTGELFF.

This clone was found a few times. This chain connects TRBV5-1 to TRBJ2-5, with D perhaps given as TRBD1 or TRBD2 (5 bases each). Germline V gene lookup returns CDR1 SGHRS and CDR2 YFSETQ. V lost 3 bases and J lost 3, with 12 bases in between. The CDR3 covers 14 residues. The CDR3 coding sequence is TGCGCCAGCAGCTCGGGACCACGAGAAGAGACCCAGTACTTC. This codes for CASSSGPREETQYF.

This clone came up a few times. The CDR3 nucleotides read TGTGCCAGCAGCTTAGCGGATACAGGGGGCTACGAGCAGTACTTC. Its protein product is CASSLADTGGYEQYF. The gene calls are TRBV7-2 and TRBJ2-7; 8 bases map to TRBD1. This CDR3 has 15 residues. Germline V gives CDR1 SGHTA, CDR2 FQGNSA. Trimming took 0 bases from V and 3 from J; bases not matched to a gene: 4.